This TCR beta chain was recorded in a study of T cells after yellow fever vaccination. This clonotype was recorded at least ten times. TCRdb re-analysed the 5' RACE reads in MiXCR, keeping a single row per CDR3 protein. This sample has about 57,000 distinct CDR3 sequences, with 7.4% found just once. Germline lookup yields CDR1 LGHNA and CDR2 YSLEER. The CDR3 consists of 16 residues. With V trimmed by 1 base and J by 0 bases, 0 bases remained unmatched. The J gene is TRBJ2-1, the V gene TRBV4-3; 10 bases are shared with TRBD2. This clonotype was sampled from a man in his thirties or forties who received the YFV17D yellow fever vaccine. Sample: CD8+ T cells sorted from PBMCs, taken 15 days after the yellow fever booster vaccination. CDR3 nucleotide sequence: TGCGCCAGCAGCCAAGGACTAGCGGGCTCCTACAATGAGCAGTTCTTC. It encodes CASSQGLAGSYNEQFF.